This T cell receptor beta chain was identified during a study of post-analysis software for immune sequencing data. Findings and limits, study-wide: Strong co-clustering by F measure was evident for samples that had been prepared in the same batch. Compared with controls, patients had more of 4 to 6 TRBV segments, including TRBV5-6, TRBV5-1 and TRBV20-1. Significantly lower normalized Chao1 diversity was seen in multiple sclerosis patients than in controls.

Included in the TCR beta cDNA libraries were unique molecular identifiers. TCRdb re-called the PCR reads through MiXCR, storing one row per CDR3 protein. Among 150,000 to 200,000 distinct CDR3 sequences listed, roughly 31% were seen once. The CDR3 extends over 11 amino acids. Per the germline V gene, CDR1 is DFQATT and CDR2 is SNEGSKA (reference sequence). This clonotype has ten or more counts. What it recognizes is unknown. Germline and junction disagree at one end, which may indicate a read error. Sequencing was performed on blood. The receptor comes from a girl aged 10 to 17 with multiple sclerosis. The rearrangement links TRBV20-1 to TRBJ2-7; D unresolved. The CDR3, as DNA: TGCAGTGCGAGAGTAGAGGTCGAGCAGTACTTC. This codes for CSARVEVEQYF.